This T cell receptor (beta chain) emerged from a study of breast tumors, draining lymph nodes, adjacent tissues. This clonotype was recorded many times. What it binds is not known. TCRdb independently ran MiXCR on the multiplex PCR reads; one entry per CDR3 protein. The sample comprises around 130,000 distinct CDR3 sequences, about 20% of which are singletons, and roughly 4% rests with the top ten. CDR3 size: 13 residues. Trimming stripped 2 bases from V and 6 bases from J, with 10 bases between. Germline loops: CDR1 MNHNY, CDR2 SVGAGI (reference sequence). Whole-study results and caveats: Tumor and nontumor repertoires were significantly more similar in luminal-like than in basal-like breast cancer. Data only fit, rather than demonstrated, lymph node origin of most tumor T cells.

Axillary draining lymph nodes of breast cancer patients supplied the node samples. The rearrangement links TRBV6-6 to TRBJ1-2; D gene uncertain. The source material was axillary lymph node tissue. The source of this sequence is a female donor with breast cancer. Some clones in this sample may be carry-over from other donors' samples. The CDR3: CASSYLELNGYTF. The DNA of the CDR3 is TGTGCCAGCAGTTACCTAGAACTAAATGGCTACACCTTC.